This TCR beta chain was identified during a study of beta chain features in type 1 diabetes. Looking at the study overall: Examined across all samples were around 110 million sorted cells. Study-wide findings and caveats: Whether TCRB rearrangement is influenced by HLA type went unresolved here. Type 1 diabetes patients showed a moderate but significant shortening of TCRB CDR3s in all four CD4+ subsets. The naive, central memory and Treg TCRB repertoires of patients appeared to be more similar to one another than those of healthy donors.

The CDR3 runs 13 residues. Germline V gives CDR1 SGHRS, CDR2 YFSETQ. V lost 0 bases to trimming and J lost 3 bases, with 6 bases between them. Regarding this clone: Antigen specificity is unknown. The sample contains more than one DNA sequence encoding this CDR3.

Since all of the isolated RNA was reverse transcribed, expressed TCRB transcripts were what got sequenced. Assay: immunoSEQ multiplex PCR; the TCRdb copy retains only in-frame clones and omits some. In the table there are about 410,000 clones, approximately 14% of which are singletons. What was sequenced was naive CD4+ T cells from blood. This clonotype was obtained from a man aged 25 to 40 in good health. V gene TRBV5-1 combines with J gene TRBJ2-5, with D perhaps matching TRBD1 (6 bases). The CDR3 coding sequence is TGCGCCAGCAGCTTGGGACAGGAAGAGACCCAGTACTTC. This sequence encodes CASSLGQEETQYF. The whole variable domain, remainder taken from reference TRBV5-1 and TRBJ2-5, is KAGVTQTPRYLIKTRGQQVTLSCSPISGHRSVSWYQQTPGQGLQFLFEYFSETQRNKGNFPGRFSGRQFSNSRSEMNVSTLELGDSALYLCASSLGQEETQYFGPGTRLLVL.